The present entry profiles one T cell receptor beta chain with its context. The germline V gene has CDR1 SEHNR and CDR2 FQNEAQ (reference sequence). Trimming left V 1 base short and J 0 bases short, with 13 bases between. The CDR3 sequence is 18 residues long. TCRdb keeps only in-frame clones here, not all; method: immunoSEQ multiplex PCR. The data hold more than 75,000 clones, with 90% to 95% observed a single time. The entry originates in a study of PD-1 blockade in classical Hodgkin lymphoma. Time point of the sample: cycle 4 day 1 (C4D1), after about 6 weeks of nivolumab. Every single patient, without exception, relapsed after autologous stem cell transplantation, and brentuximab vedotin exposure varied.

Sequences were derived from peripheral blood mononuclear cells (PBMCs), sampled before the fourth cycle of nivolumab. The sequence derives from a human donor with classical Hodgkin lymphoma. The rearrangement links TRBV7-9 to TRBJ2-6; no clear D. CDR3 residues: CASSLVRRLHSGANVLTF. CDR3 DNA sequence: TGTGCCAGCAGCTTAGTAAGGCGGTTGCACTCTGGGGCCAACGTCCTGACTTTC. The whole variable domain, filled in from reference TRBV7-9 and TRBJ2-6, reads DTGVSQNPRHKITKRGQNVTFRCDPISEHNRLYWYRQTLGQGPEFLTYFQNEAQLEKSRLLSDRFSAERPKGSFSTLEIQRTEQGDSAMYLCASSLVRRLHSGANVLTFGAGSRLTVL.